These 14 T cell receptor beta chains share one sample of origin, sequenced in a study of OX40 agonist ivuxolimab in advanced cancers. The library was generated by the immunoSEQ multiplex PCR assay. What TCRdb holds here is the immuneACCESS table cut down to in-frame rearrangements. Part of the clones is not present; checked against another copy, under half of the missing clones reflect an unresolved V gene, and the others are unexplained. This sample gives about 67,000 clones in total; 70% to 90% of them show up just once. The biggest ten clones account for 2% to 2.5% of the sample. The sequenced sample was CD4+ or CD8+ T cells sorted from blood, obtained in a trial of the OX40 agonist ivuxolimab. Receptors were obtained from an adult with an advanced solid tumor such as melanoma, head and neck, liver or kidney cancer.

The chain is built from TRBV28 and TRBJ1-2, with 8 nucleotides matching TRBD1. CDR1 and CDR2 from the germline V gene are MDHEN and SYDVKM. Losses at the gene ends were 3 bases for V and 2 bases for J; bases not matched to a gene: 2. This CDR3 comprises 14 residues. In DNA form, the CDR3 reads TGTGCCAGCAGTTTGGGGACAGGAAACTATGGCTACACCTTC. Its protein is CASSLGTGNYGYTF.

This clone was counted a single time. CDR3 nucleotides: TGTGCCAGCAGCTTAGGTGTCCCTGAGCCCCAGCATTTT. It translates to CASSLGVPEPQHF. The rearrangement links TRBV7-2 to TRBJ1-5; D is uncertain. The CDR3 length is 13 residues. The V and J ends lost 1 base and 8 bases respectively, with 9 bases between them. CDR1 and CDR2 from the germline V gene are SGHTA and FQGNSA.

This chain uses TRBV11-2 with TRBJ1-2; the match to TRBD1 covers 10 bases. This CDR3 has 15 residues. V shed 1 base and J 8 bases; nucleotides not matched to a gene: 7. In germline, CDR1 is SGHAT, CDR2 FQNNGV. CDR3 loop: CASSLASGTGDGYTF. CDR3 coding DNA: TGTGCCAGCAGCTTAGCTTCCGGGACAGGGGACGGCTACACCTTC.

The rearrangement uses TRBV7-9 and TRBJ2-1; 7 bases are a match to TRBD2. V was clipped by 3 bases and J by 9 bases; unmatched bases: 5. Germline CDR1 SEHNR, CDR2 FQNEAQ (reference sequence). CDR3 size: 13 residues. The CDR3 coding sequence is TGTGCCAGCAGCTTTTTCGGGGGGAGTGAGCAGTTCTTC. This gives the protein CASSFFGGSEQFF.

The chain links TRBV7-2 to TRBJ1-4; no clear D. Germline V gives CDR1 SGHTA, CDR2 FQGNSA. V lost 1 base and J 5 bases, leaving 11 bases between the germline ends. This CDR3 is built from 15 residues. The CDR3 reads CASSLDPGVNEKLFF. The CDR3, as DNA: TGTGCCAGCAGCTTAGACCCCGGAGTCAATGAAAAACTGTTTTTT. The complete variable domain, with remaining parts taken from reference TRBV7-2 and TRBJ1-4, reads GAGVSQSPSNKVTEKGKDVELRCDPISGHTALYWYRQSLGQGLEFLIYFQGNSAPDKSGLPSDRFSAERTGGSVSTLTIQRTQQEDSAVYLCASSLDPGVNEKLFFGSGTQLSVL.

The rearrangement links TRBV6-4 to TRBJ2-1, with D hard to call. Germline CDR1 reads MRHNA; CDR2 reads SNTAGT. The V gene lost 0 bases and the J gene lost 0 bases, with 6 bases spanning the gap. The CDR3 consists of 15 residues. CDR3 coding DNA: TGTGCCAGCAGTGACTCCCGCAGCTCCTACAATGAGCAGTTCTTC. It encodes CASSDSRSSYNEQFF.

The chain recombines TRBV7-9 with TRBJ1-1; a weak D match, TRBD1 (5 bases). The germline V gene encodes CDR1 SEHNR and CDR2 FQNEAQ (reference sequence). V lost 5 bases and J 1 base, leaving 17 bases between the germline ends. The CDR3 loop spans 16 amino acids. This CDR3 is CASSTTAGVTNTEAFF. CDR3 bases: TGTGCCAGCAGCACTACTGCGGGGGTTACGAACACTGAAGCTTTCTTT.

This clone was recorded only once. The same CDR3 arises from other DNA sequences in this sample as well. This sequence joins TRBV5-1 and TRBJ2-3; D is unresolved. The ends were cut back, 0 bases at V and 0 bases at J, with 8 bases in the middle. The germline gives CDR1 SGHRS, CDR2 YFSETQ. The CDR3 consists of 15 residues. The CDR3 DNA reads TGCGCCAGCAGCTTGGGAGGACCCAGCACAGATACGCAGTATTTT. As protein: CASSLGGPSTDTQYF.

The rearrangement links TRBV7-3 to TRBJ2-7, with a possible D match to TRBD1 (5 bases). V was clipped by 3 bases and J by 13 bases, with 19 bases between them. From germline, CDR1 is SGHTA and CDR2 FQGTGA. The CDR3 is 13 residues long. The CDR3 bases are TGTGCCAGCAGCTTCGTCTCTGGGGCAGGGAAATACTTC. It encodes CASSFVSGAGKYF.

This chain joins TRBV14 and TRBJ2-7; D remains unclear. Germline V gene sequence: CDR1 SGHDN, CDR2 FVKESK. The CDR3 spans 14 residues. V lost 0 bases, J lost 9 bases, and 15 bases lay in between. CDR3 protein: CASSQEWQTTRQYF. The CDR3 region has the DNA TGTGCCAGCAGCCAAGAATGGCAGACAACGCGGCAGTACTTC.

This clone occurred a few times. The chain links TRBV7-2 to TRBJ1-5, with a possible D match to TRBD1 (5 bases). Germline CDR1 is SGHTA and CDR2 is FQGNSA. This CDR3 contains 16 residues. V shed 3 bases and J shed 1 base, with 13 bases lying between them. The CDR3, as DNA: TGTGCCAGCAGCTTTCGCGGCAGGGAGAGCAATCAGCCCCAGCATTTT. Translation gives CASSFRGRESNQPQHF.

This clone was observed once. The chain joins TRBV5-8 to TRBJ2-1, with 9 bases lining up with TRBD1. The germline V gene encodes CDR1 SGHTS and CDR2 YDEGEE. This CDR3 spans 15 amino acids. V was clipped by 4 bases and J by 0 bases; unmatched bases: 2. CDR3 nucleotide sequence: TGTGCCAGCAGCCTGGACAGGGGCTCCTACAATGAGCAGTTCTTC. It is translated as CASSLDRGSYNEQFF. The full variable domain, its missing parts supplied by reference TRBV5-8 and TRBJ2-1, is EAGVTQSPTHLIKTRGQQATLRCSPISGHTSVYWYQQALGLGLQFLLWYDEGEERNRGNFPPRFSGRQFPNYSSELNVNALELEDSALYLCASSLDRGSYNEQFFGPGTRLTVL.

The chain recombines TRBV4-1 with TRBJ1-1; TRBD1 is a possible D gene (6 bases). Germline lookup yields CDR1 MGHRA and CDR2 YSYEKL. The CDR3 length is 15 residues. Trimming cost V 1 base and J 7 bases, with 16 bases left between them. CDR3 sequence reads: CASSQGWTERGEAFF. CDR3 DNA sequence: TGCGCCAGCAGCCAAGGCTGGACAGAAAGAGGTGAAGCTTTCTTT.

The CDR3 nucleotides are TGTGCCACCAGCAGGGCCGGCGTCGTCAATGAGCAGTTCTTC. It encodes CATSRAGVVNEQFF. The rearrangement uses TRBV15 and TRBJ2-1, with D unresolved. The CDR3 consists of 14 residues. The germline V gene encodes CDR1 LNHNV and CDR2 YYDKDF (reference sequence). Trimming shortened V by 3 bases and J by 6 bases, and 12 bases separated the two germline ends. Full variable domain (remainder filled in from reference TRBV15 and TRBJ2-1): DAMVIQNPRYQVTQFGKPVTLSCSQTLNHNVMYWYQQKSSQAPKLLFHYYDKDFNNEADTPDNFQSRRPNTSFCFLDIRSPGLGDTAMYLCATSRAGVVNEQFFGPGTRLTVL.